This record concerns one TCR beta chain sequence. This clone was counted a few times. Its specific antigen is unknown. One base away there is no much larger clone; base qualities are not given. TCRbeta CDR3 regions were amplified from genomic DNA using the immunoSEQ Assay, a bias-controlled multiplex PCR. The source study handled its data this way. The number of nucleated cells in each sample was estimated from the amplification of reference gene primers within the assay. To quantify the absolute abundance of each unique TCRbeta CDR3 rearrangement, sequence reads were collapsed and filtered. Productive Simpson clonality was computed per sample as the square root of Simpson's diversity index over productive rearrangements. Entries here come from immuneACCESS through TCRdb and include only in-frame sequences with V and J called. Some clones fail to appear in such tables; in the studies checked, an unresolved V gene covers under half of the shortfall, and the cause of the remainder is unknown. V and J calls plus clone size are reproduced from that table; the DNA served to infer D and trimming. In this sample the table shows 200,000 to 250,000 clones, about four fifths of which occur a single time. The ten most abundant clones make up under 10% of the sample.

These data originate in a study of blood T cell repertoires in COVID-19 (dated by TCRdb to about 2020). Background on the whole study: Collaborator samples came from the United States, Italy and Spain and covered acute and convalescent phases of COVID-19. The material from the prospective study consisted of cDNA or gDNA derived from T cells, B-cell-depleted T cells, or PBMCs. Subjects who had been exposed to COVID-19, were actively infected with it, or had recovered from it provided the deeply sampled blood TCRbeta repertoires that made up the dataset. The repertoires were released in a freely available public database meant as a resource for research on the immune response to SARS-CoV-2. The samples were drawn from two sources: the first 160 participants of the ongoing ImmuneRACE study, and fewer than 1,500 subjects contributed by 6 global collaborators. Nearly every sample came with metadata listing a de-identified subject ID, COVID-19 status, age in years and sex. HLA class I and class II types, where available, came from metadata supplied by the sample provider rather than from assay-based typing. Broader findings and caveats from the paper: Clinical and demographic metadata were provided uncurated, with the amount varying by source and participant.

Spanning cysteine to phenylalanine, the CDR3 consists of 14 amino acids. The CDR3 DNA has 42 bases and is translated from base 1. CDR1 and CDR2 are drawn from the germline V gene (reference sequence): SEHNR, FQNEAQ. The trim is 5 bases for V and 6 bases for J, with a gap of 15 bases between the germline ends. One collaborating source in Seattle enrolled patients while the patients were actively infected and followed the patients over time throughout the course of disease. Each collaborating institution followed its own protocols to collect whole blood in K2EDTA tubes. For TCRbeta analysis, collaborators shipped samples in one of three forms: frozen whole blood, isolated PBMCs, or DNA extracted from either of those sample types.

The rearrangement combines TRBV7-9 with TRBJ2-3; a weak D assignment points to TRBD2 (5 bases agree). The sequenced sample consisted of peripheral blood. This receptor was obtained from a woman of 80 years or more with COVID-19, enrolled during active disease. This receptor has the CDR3 CASSPQSGLDTQYF. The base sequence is TGTGCCAGCAGCCCCCAGTCGGGGTTGGATACGCAGTATTTT.